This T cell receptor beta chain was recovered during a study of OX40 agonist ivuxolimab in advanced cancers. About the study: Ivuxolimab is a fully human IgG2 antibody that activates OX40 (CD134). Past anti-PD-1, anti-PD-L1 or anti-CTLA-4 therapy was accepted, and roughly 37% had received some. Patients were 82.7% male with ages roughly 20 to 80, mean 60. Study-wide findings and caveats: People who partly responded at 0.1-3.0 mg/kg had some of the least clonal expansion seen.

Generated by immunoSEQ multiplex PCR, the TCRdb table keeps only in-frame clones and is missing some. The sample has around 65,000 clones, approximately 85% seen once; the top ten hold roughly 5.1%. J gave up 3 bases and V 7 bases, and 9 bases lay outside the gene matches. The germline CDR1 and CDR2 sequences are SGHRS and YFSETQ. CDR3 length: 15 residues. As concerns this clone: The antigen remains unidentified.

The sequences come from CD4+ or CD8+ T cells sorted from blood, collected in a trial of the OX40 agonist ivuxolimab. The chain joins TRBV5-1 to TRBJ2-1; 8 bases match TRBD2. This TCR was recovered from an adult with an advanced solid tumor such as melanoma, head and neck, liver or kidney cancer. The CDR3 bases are TGCGCCAGCCGAGCAGCGGGAGAGGACTACAATGAGCAGTTCTTC. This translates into CASRAAGEDYNEQFF.